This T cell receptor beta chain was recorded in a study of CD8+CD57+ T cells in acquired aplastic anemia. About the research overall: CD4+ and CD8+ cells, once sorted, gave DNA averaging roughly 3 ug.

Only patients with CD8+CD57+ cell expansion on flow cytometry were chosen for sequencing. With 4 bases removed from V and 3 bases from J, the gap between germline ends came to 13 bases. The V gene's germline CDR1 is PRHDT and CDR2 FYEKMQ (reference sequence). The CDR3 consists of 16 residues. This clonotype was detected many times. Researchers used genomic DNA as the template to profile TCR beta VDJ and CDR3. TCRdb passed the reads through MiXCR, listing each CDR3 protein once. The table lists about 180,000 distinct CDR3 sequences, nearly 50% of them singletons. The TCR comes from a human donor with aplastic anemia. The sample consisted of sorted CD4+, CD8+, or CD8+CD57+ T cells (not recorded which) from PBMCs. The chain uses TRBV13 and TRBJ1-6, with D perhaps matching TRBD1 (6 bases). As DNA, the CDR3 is TGTGCCAGCAGCTCAGGACAGAGGGGCTATAATTCACCCCTCCACTTT. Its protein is CASSSGQRGYNSPLHF.